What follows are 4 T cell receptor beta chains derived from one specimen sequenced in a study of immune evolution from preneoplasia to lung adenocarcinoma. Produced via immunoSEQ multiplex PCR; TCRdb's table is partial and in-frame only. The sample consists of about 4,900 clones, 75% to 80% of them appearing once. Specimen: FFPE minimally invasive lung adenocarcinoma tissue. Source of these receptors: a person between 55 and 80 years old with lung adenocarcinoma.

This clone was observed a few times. The CDR3 DNA follows: TGTGCCAGCAGCCCAGGGGATAGCCACGAGCAGTACTTC. This codes for CASSPGDSHEQYF. This chain links TRBV7-8 with TRBJ2-7, with a weak D call TRBD1 (6 bases). V was cut by 5 bases and J by 5 bases, with 13 bases left in between. CDR3 length equals 13 residues. The germline V gene has CDR1 SGHVS and CDR2 FQNEAQ.

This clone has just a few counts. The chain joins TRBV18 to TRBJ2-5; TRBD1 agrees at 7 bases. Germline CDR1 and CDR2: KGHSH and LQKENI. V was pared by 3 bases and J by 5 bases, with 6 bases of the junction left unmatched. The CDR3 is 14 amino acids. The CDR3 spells CASSPRDRVETQYF. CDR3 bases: TGTGCCAGCTCACCCAGAGACAGGGTGGAGACCCAGTACTTC.

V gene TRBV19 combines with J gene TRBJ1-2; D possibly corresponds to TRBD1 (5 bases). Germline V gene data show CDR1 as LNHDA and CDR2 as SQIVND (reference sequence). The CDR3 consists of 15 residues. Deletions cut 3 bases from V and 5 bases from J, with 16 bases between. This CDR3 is CASSIGRGGRYGYTF. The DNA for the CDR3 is TGTGCCAGTAGTATCGGGCGCGGGGGTAGGTATGGCTACACCTTC.

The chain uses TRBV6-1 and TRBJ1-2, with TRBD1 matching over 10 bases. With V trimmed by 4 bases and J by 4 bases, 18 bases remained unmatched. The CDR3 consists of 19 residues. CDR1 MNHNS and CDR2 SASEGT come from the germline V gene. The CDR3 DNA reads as TGTGCCAGCAGTGGACAGGGGGCGCGGGGAGGGCGGCATCTCTATGGCTACACCTTC. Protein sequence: CASSGQGARGGRHLYGYTF.